Each of the 27 T cell receptor beta chains below was sequenced from the same sample in a study of shared clonotypes between healthy human individuals. Selected positively for CCR7 and CD45RO-negative, naive CD8 cells excluded terminally differentiated effector memory CD45RA+ cells. Clones were read by immunoSEQ multiplex PCR, and TCRdb kept only the in-frame ones, dropping some. This table holds around 1.9 million clones, roughly 95% found once. Specimen: naive CD8+ T cells from PBMCs. These receptors were taken from a man younger than 35 in good health. Some clones in this sample may be carry-over from other donors' samples.

The chain joins TRBV6-1 to TRBJ1-2, with a tentative D call TRBD1 (5 bases). The V gene's germline CDR1 is MNHNS and CDR2 SASEGT. V lost 2 bases to trimming and J lost 0 bases, with 13 bases between them. There are 16 residues in the CDR3. The CDR3 nucleotides are TGTGCCAGCAGTGAACGAAAGGCAGGGCCTAACTATGGCTACACCTTC. Translation gives CASSERKAGPNYGYTF.

The rearrangement links TRBV19 to TRBJ1-5; the D gene is possibly TRBD1 (6 bases). V lost 5 bases, J lost 5 bases, and 13 bases lay in between. This CDR3 contains 14 residues. From germline, CDR1 is LNHDA and CDR2 SQIVND (reference sequence). CDR3 in amino acids: CASSPWGADQPQHF. The CDR3 bases are TGTGCCAGTAGTCCCTGGGGGGCGGATCAGCCCCAGCATTTT.

V usage is TRBV28 and J usage is TRBJ2-7; D is perhaps TRBD1 (6 bases). This CDR3 region has 15 residues. The germline CDR1 and CDR2 sequences are MDHEN and SYDVKM. Trimming left V 7 bases short and J 4 bases short, with 20 bases between. The CDR3 sequence: CASTPDSAVGYEQYF. The CDR3 DNA sequence: TGTGCCAGCACCCCGGACAGCGCCGTGGGGTACGAGCAGTACTTC.

J is TRBJ2-2 and V is TRBV5-1; D ambiguous. Trimming left V 4 bases short and J 1 base short, with 11 bases between. The germline CDR1 and CDR2 sequences are SGHRS and YFSETQ. CDR3 length equals 15 residues. The CDR3 nucleotides read TGCGCCAGCAGCCTCTCCTTCGGGAACACCGGGGAGCTGTTTTTT. Protein product: CASSLSFGNTGELFF.

V and J are TRBV28 and TRBJ2-2; D perhaps matches TRBD2 (5 bases). Germline lookup yields CDR1 MDHEN and CDR2 SYDVKM. Trimming removed 2 bases at V and 6 bases at J, with 13 bases between. The CDR3 spans 15 residues. DNA of the CDR3: TGTGCCAGCAGTTTAATTAGCGCTCGACCCGGGGAGCTGTTTTTT. This sequence encodes CASSLISARPGELFF. Full variable domain (missing parts from reference TRBV28 and TRBJ2-2): DVKVTQSSRYLVKRTGEKVFLECVQDMDHENMFWYRQDPGLGLRLIYFSYDVKMKEKGDIPEGYSVSREKKERFSLILESASTNQTSMYLCASSLISARPGELFFGEGSRLTVL.

A remark on this clone: Other DNA sequences in the sample encode the same CDR3. The J gene is TRBJ2-7, the V gene TRBV27; 11 bases map to TRBD2. Germline V gives CDR1 MNHEY, CDR2 SMNVEV (reference sequence). The CDR3 is 15 residues long. The J segment lost 4 bases and the V segment lost 6 bases, leaving 8 bases of the junction unmatched. CDR3 sequence: CASSPRASGRYEQYF. The CDR3 region has the DNA TGTGCCAGCAGCCCCCGTGCTAGCGGGAGGTACGAGCAGTACTTC.

Regarding this clone: Different DNA sequences within this sample yield the same CDR3. The chain is built from TRBV27 and TRBJ2-7, with 9 bases lining up with TRBD1. The CDR3 length is 15 residues. The germline CDR1 and CDR2 sequences are MNHEY and SMNVEV (reference sequence). J gave up 1 base and V 1 base, and 2 bases lay outside the gene matches. CDR3 region: CASSLFGTGSYEQYF. In DNA, the CDR3 is TGTGCCAGCAGTTTATTCGGGACAGGGTCCTACGAGCAGTACTTC.

The chain employs TRBV11-2 and TRBJ2-1; D uncertain. V was clipped by 7 bases and J by 0 bases, with 4 bases between them. The CDR3 is 12 amino acids. CDR1 SGHAT and CDR2 FQNNGV come from the germline V gene. CDR3 sequence: CASTGSYNEQFF. CDR3 coding DNA: TGTGCCAGCACGGGCTCCTACAATGAGCAGTTCTTC.

The CDR3 DNA follows: TGTGCCAGCAGCTTATATGAAGTAGATACGCAGTATTTT. Protein: CASSLYEVDTQYF. The V call is TRBV7-8, the J call TRBJ2-3; D remains unclear. This CDR3 is 13 amino acids long. The V gene's germline CDR1 is SGHVS and CDR2 FQNEAQ. Trimming left V 2 bases short and J 5 bases short, with 8 bases between.

The chain is built from TRBV28 and TRBJ2-7, with TRBD1 as a possible D gene (6 bases). The germline CDR1 and CDR2 sequences are MDHEN and SYDVKM. The V and J ends lost 4 bases and 3 bases respectively, with 13 bases between them. This CDR3 region has 14 residues. DNA for the CDR3: TGTGCCAGCAGTTGGGGAAAAGGGGGCTACGAGCAGTACTTC. Its protein product is CASSWGKGGYEQYF.

The rearrangement uses TRBV19 and TRBJ1-5; no clear D gene. The CDR3 length is 15 residues. Germline V gives CDR1 LNHDA, CDR2 SQIVND (reference sequence). The germline V and J ends were trimmed by 2 bases and 1 base, with 9 bases remaining between them. The CDR3 DNA reads TGTGCCAGTAGTATATCCGGGGAGAGCAATCAGCCCCAGCATTTT. Translating gives CASSISGESNQPQHF.

On this clone: The sample carries other DNA sequences with the same CDR3. This chain links TRBV28 with TRBJ2-7; D gene unclear. Germline loops: CDR1 MDHEN, CDR2 SYDVKM. The CDR3 runs 13 residues. Trimming removed 2 bases at V and 3 bases at J, with 8 bases between. CDR3 nucleotides: TGTGCCAGCAGTTTAGGACGATTCTACGAGCAGTACTTC. Its protein product is CASSLGRFYEQYF.

CDR3 protein: CASSDRATGELFF. Written as DNA, the CDR3 is TGTGCCAGCAGCGACAGGGCCACCGGGGAGCTGTTTTTT. This chain joins TRBV9 and TRBJ2-2, with a tentative D call TRBD1 (6 bases). Trimming left V 3 bases short and J 4 bases short, with 7 bases between. Per germline, CDR1 SGDLS and CDR2 YYNGEE. This CDR3 is 13 amino acids long. The full variable domain, its missing parts supplied by reference TRBV9 and TRBJ2-2, is DSGVTQTPKHLITATGQRVTLRCSPRSGDLSVYWYQQSLDQGLQFLIQYYNGEERAKGNILERFSAQQFPDLHSELNLSSLELGDSALYFCASSDRATGELFFGEGSRLTVL.

The sample holds one count of this clone. The V gene is TRBV15, the J gene TRBJ2-1; D is tentatively TRBD1 or TRBD2 (6 bases each). Germline V gives CDR1 LNHNV, CDR2 YYDKDF (reference sequence). The CDR3 has 16 amino acids. Trimming stripped 3 bases from V and 4 bases from J, with 16 bases between. The CDR3 here is CATSRSRGLVYNEQFF. CDR3 bases: TGTGCCACCAGCAGGAGCCGGGGGCTGGTATACAATGAGCAGTTCTTC.

The chain has TRBV27 and TRBJ1-4; maybe TRBD1 (6 bases). V was shortened by 4 bases and J by 5 bases, with 11 bases between the two germline ends. The germline CDR1 and CDR2 sequences are MNHEY and SMNVEV (reference sequence). This CDR3 is built from 14 residues. In DNA form, the CDR3 reads TGTGCCAGCAGTTCCAGGGGTCCCAATGAAAAACTGTTTTTT. This codes for CASSSRGPNEKLFF. Full variable domain (missing parts from reference TRBV27 and TRBJ1-4): EAQVTQNPRYLITVTGKKLTVTCSQNMNHEYMSWYRQDPGLGLRQIYYSMNVEVTDKGDVPEGYKVSRKEKRNFPLILESPSPNQTSLYFCASSSRGPNEKLFFGSGTQLSVL.

V and J are TRBV28 and TRBJ2-7, with a possible D match to TRBD2 (6 bases). The V end was cut by 4 bases, the J end by 0 bases, with 10 bases between. Germline V lookup: CDR1 MDHEN, CDR2 SYDVKM. The length of the CDR3 is 14 residues. This CDR3 reads CASSWGDFSYEQYF. Here the CDR3 DNA reads TGTGCCAGCAGTTGGGGGGACTTCTCCTACGAGCAGTACTTC.

This rearrangement joins TRBV15 to TRBJ2-3; 8 nucleotides match TRBD1. Germline V gene sequence: CDR1 LNHNV, CDR2 YYDKDF (reference sequence). This CDR3 comprises 17 residues. The junction had 12 bases not matched to a gene; V was cut back by 4 bases and J by 3 bases. The CDR3 spells CATSNQTGTGRTDTQYF. DNA for the CDR3: TGTGCCACCAGCAATCAAACCGGGACAGGAAGGACAGATACGCAGTATTTT.

About this clone itself: The same CDR3 can be traced to other DNA sequences in this sample. DNA for the CDR3: TGTGCCAGCAGTTTCGGGTCGGCGTACGAGCAGTACTTC. Translating it yields CASSFGSAYEQYF. This chain connects TRBV27 to TRBJ2-7; no clear D gene. The CDR3 length is 13 residues. Trimming took 3 bases from V and 4 from J, leaving 10 bases between them. CDR1 MNHEY and CDR2 SMNVEV come from the germline V gene (reference sequence).

The V call is TRBV27, the J call TRBJ1-1; D remains unclear. CDR3 size: 15 residues. The ends were cut back, 0 bases at V and 6 bases at J, with 14 bases in the middle. CDR1 is MNHEY and CDR2 is SMNVEV in the germline V gene (reference sequence). DNA for the CDR3: TGTGCCAGCAGTTTATCGGAGATCCCGGGTGCTGAAGCTTTCTTT. This translates into CASSLSEIPGAEAFF.

The genes are TRBV10-1 and TRBJ1-5, with 8 bases identical to TRBD1. The CDR3 length is 16 residues. The germline CDR1 and CDR2 sequences are WNHNN and SYGVQD (reference sequence). V lost 2 bases and J lost 5; bases outside the gene matches: 8. The chain's CDR3 is CASSEGDRRPHQPQHF. The CDR3, as DNA: TGCGCCAGCAGTGAGGGGGACAGGCGACCTCATCAGCCCCAGCATTTT.

V usage is TRBV27 and J usage is TRBJ2-6, with TRBD1 identical over 7 bases. The CDR3 sequence is 16 residues long. From germline, CDR1 is MNHEY and CDR2 SMNVEV (reference sequence). The trim removed 5 bases at V and 4 bases at J, leaving 8 bases unmatched. CDR3 coding DNA: TGTGCCAGCAGTGCCTTGACAGGGACCGGGGCCAACGTCCTGACTTTC. Its translation: CASSALTGTGANVLTF.

J is TRBJ2-5 and V is TRBV4-2; D is undetermined. Trimming left V 4 bases short and J 3 bases short, with 18 bases between. Looked up from germline, CDR1 is LGHNA and CDR2 is YNFKEQ. The CDR3 totals 16 residues. The CDR3 DNA is TGTGCCAGCAGCCCGGCCTCACTCGAATCCGAAGAGACCCAGTACTTC. Translation: CASSPASLESEETQYF.

The chain is built from TRBV7-3 and TRBJ1-1; no reliable D call. The length of the CDR3 is 14 residues. The germline gives CDR1 SGHTA, CDR2 FQGTGA. Trimming cost V 2 bases and J 4 bases, with 11 bases left between them. DNA of the CDR3: TGTGCCAGCAGCTTAGAAGGATTCGTCACTGAAGCTTTCTTT. It translates to CASSLEGFVTEAFF.

V gene TRBV4-1 combines with J gene TRBJ2-1; 7 bases align to TRBD2. The germline V gene encodes CDR1 MGHRA and CDR2 YSYEKL. Trimming took 5 bases from V and 8 from J; bases not matched to a gene: 12. The length of the CDR3 is 15 residues. DNA of the CDR3: TGCGCCAGCAGCGCCCTAGCGGCCTTCTGGGATGAGCAGTTCTTC. This translates into CASSALAAFWDEQFF.

The chain combines TRBV4-1 with TRBJ2-3; 8 bases line up with TRBD2. The V segment lost 1 base and the J segment 5 bases; nucleotides outside the gene matches: 8. The germline V gene encodes CDR1 MGHRA and CDR2 YSYEKL. The CDR3 totals 16 residues. This CDR3 reads CASSQVIAGGLDTQYF. The CDR3 bases are TGCGCCAGCAGCCAAGTTATCGCGGGAGGTCTAGATACGCAGTATTTT.

The chain employs TRBV5-1 and TRBJ1-2; 10 nucleotides line up with TRBD1. This CDR3 contains 15 residues. Per germline, CDR1 SGHRS and CDR2 YFSETQ. V trimming: 4 bases; J trimming: 3 bases; junction bases outside the gene matches: 6. Written as DNA, the CDR3 is TGCGCCAGCAGCCTAAGACAGGGGGCGGACTATGGCTACACCTTC. This gives the protein CASSLRQGADYGYTF.

V gene TRBV16 combines with J gene TRBJ1-4; no clear D gene. CDR1 and CDR2 from the germline V gene are KGHSY and FQNENV. V lost 3 bases and J lost 6, with 11 bases in between. CDR3 length equals 14 residues. The CDR3 protein is CASSHTGSDEKLFF. In DNA form, the CDR3 reads TGTGCCAGCAGCCACACTGGCAGCGATGAAAAACTGTTTTTT.